This is a list of T cell receptor beta chains from one sample in a study of blood T cell repertoires in COVID-19. The repertoire was sequenced with immunoSEQ multiplex PCR; TCRdb's copy has only in-frame clones and lacks some. The sample has 100,000 to 150,000 clones; about nine tenths are singletons. Sequenced: peripheral blood. The receptors here all came from a woman in her 70s with COVID-19, enrolled during active disease. Both conserved end residues are part of each CDR3. The D gene is left open where the match is weak. Clone size is not always given. Where it is, it says once, few, many or a class for expanded clones.

TRBJ2-1 - TRBV30 - TGTGCCCGTACTAGGGGGGGGCCTAATGAGCAGTTCTTC CARTRGGPNEQFF
TRBJ2-1 TRBD1 TRBV4-1 - TGCGCCAGCAGCCGCGGTGACAGGGGGGCTTCCTACAATGAGCAGTTCTTC CASSRGDRGASYNEQFF
TRBJ2-1 TRBD2 TRBV7-2 - TGTGCCAGCAGCTTAGCCTTTAGCGGGGGGGCGGAGTTCTTC CASSLAFSGGAEFF
TRBJ2-7 - TRBV5-1 few TGCGCCAGCAGCTTCAGGGACACCGAGCAGTACTTC CASSFRDTEQYF
TRBJ2-3 - TRBV6-4 few TGTGCCAGCAGTGCCTGGGGGGGCTGGACAGATACGCAGTATTTT CASSAWGGWTDTQYF
TRBJ2-4 TRBD2 TRBV28 - TGTGCCAGCAGTAGCGGGACTAGTGGGGGGTTAGCCAAAAACATTCAGTACTTC CASSSGTSGGLAKNIQYF
TRBJ2-5 TRBD2 TRBV9 - TGTGCCAGCAGCGTAGGGATAGCGGGGTCAGGTGAGACCCAGTACTTC CASSVGIAGSGETQYF
TRBJ2-5 - TRBV10-3 - TGTGCCATCAGTGAGTCAGGAGGAATAGAGACCCAGTACTTC CAISESGGIETQYF
TRBJ1-6 - TRBV10-3 - TGTGCCATCAGTGTGGGGCAGGGCACTTCACCCCTCCACTTT CAISVGQGTSPLHF
TRBJ1-4 - TRBV7-9 - TGTGCCAGCAGCCCCCGACAGGTTCTTAATGAAAAACTGTTTTTT CASSPRQVLNEKLFF
TRBJ1-2 - TRBV3-1/TRBV3-2 - TGTGCCAGCAGCCAAGAGTCGTTTCTACGAGCCCCCTTCTATGGCTACACCTTC CASSQESFLRAPFYGYTF
TRBJ2-1 TRBD1 TRBV29-1 - TGCAGCGTTGCCAGGGGGACGCAGTTCTTC CSVARGTQFF
TRBJ2-7 - TRBV5-1 once TGCGCCAGCAGCTTTAACAGTGGCGAGCAGTACTTC CASSFNSGEQYF
TRBJ1-6 TRBD1 TRBV28 - TGTGCCACCGTGGACAGGGGTAATTCACCCCTCCACTTT CATVDRGNSPLHF
TRBJ2-3 TRBD2 TRBV13 - TGTGCCAGCAGCTCCAGGACTAGCGGGGGGGGCACAGATACGCAGTATTTT CASSSRTSGGGTDTQYF
TRBJ1-2 TRBD1 TRBV7-3 few TGTGCCAGCAGCTCCTCCCCGGGACAGGGGGCCGGTGGCTACACCTTC CASSSSPGQGAGGYTF